This is a list of T cell receptor beta chains from one sample in a study of T cell responses to AZD1222 COVID-19 vaccine. The repertoire was sequenced with immunoSEQ multiplex PCR; TCRdb's copy has only in-frame clones and lacks some. The sample records tens of thousands of clones, around nine tenths being singletons. The sequences come from peripheral blood, collected on day 0 of MenACWY control vaccination. The receptors stem from an adult in good health. The CDR3 runs from the conserved cysteine through the conserved F or W. A D gene is named only where the DNA matches it firmly. Size is omitted from some rows. Given values are once, few, many or a class for expanded clones.

v_gene	j_gene	d_gene	abundance	CDR3aa	CDR3nt
TRBV4-1	TRBJ1-4	.	.	CASSQDTMGAGGEKLFF	TGCGCCAGCAGCCAAGATACCATGGGGGCGGGTGGTGAAAAACTGTTTTTT
TRBV19	TRBJ2-7	.	.	CASKGGPGAYEQYF	TGTGCCAGTAAGGGGGGCCCCGGGGCCTACGAGCAGTACTTC
TRBV18	TRBJ1-1	TRBD1	.	CASSPGTGRTEAFF	TGTGCCAGCTCACCAGGGACAGGGAGAACTGAAGCTTTCTTT
TRBV2	TRBJ1-1	TRBD1	.	CASTGRGQGGGTEAFF	TGTGCCAGCACCGGCAGGGGGCAGGGGGGAGGCACTGAAGCTTTCTTT
TRBV5-4	TRBJ2-5	.	.	CASSQGGLIQETQYF	TGTGCCAGCAGCCAGGGGGGGCTGATCCAAGAGACCCAGTACTTC
TRBV6-1	TRBJ2-5	TRBD1	.	CASSGTGRAKTQYF	TGTGCCAGCAGTGGGACAGGTAGGGCGAAGACCCAGTACTTC
TRBV9	TRBJ1-1	.	.	CASSVEPQGDTEAFF	TGTGCCAGCAGCGTAGAACCCCAGGGAGACACTGAAGCTTTCTTT
TRBV4-2	TRBJ2-6	.	.	CASSQATGSGANVLTF	TGTGCCAGCAGCCAAGCTACAGGGTCTGGGGCCAACGTCCTGACTTTC
TRBV3-1/TRBV3-2	TRBJ1-1	.	.	CASSQEGEAFF	TGTGCCAGCAGCCAAGAGGGTGAAGCTTTCTTT
TRBV20-1	TRBJ2-7	.	.	CSASSGTEQYF	TGCAGTGCATCTTCAGGGACCGAGCAGTACTTC
TRBV4-1	TRBJ1-1	TRBD1	.	CASSQAQGLDTEAFF	TGCGCCAGCAGCCAGGCACAGGGGCTTGATACTGAAGCTTTCTTT
TRBV24-1	TRBJ2-3	.	.	CATSDLQEGVSDTQYF	TGTGCCACCAGTGATTTGCAAGAGGGTGTTTCAGATACGCAGTATTTT
TRBV7-2	TRBJ2-1	TRBD1	.	CASSLGGTGNNEQFF	TGTGCCAGCAGCTTAGGCGGGACAGGGAACAATGAGCAGTTCTTC
TRBV7-9	TRBJ1-5	.	.	CASSPTENSNQPQHF	TGTGCCAGCAGCCCTACAGAGAATAGCAATCAGCCCCAGCATTTT
TRBV28	TRBJ2-7	TRBD1	.	CASSLTGTGGPGYF	TGTGCCAGCAGTTTAACCGGGACAGGGGGTCCGGGGTACTTC
TRBV9	TRBJ1-1	TRBD1	.	CASSVSAGGTNTEAFF	TGTGCCAGCAGCGTATCTGCAGGGGGCACGAACACTGAAGCTTTCTTT
TRBV24-1	TRBJ2-1	TRBD1	few	CATSTTGEPYNEQFF	TGTGCCACCAGCACGACAGGGGAACCCTACAATGAGCAGTTCTTC
TRBV30	TRBJ1-5	.	.	CAWSGLRSNQPQHF	TGTGCCTGGAGTGGGCTGCGGAGCAATCAGCCCCAGCATTTT
TRBV11-1	TRBJ2-1	TRBD2	.	CASSPRVAGQIHEQFF	TGTGCCAGCAGCCCCCGGGTAGCGGGGCAGATCCATGAGCAGTTCTTC
TRBV28	TRBJ1-4	.	.	CASSKGGMPTNEKLFF	TGTGCCAGCAGTAAGGGGGGAATGCCAACTAATGAAAAACTGTTTTTT
TRBV3-1/TRBV3-2	TRBJ2-5	.	.	CASSQVEGETQYF	TGTGCCAGCAGCCAAGTGGAAGGGGAGACCCAGTACTTC
TRBV25-1	TRBJ1-5	.	.	CASSGGNQPQHF	TGTGCCAGCAGTGGAGGGAATCAGCCCCAGCATTTT
TRBV18	TRBJ1-1	.	.	CASSPVTGGTEAFF	TGTGCCAGCTCACCGGTGACAGGAGGCACTGAAGCTTTCTTT
TRBV2	TRBJ2-7	.	.	CASFNRDFYEQYF	TGTGCCAGCTTCAATCGAGATTTCTACGAGCAGTACTTC
TRBV6-1	TRBJ2-3	.	.	CASSDLRRRGTDTQYF	TGTGCCAGCAGTGACCTAAGGCGTAGGGGGACAGATACGCAGTATTTT
TRBV11-3	TRBJ2-1	.	.	CASSLEVYGAGNEQFF	TGTGCCAGCAGCTTAGAGGTTTATGGGGCAGGAAATGAGCAGTTCTTC
TRBV29-1	TRBJ1-1	.	.	CSVGTTEAFF	TGCAGCGTTGGGACTACTGAAGCTTTCTTT
TRBV11-2	TRBJ2-1	TRBD1	.	CASSLGQGTLSSYNEQFF	TGTGCCAGCAGCTTGGGACAGGGAACCTTGAGCTCCTACAATGAGCAGTTCTTC
TRBV5-4	TRBJ1-1	TRBD1	once	CASSSMDRASTEAFF	TGTGCCAGCAGCTCGATGGACAGGGCCTCCACTGAAGCTTTCTTT
TRBV30	TRBJ1-1	.	.	CAWSQGGNANEAFF	TGTGCCTGGAGCCAGGGAGGTAATGCGAACGAAGCTTTCTTT
TRBV11-3	TRBJ2-2	.	few	CASSLQGEGTGELFF	TGTGCCAGCAGCCTTCAGGGGGAGGGCACCGGGGAGCTGTTTTTT
TRBV19	TRBJ2-3	TRBD1	.	CASGGGQGTDTQYF	TGTGCCAGTGGGGGCGGACAGGGAACAGATACGCAGTATTTT
TRBV5-4	TRBJ2-1	.	.	CASSLVGTREQFF	TGTGCCAGCAGCTTGGTAGGGACACGTGAGCAGTTCTTC
TRBV7-3	TRBJ1-6	.	.	CASSLEGTAGSPLHF	TGTGCCAGCAGCTTAGAGGGTACGGCTGGTTCACCCCTCCACTTT
TRBV10-3	TRBJ1-2	.	.	CAISESAAYTF	TGTGCCATCAGTGAGTCAGCGGCCTACACCTTC
TRBV5-1	TRBJ2-3	TRBD2	.	CASSSKLLAASTDTQYF	TGCGCCAGCAGCTCAAAACTGCTAGCGGCTAGCACAGATACGCAGTATTTT
TRBV20-1	TRBJ1-4	.	.	CSASLPSREKLFF	TGCAGTGCCAGTCTACCCTCTAGGGAAAAACTGTTTTTT
TRBV6-1	TRBJ1-5	.	few	CASSEQRGQPQHF	TGTGCCAGCAGTGAACAGAGGGGTCAGCCCCAGCATTTT
TRBV4-2	TRBJ1-1	TRBD1	.	CASSHEWGQAEAFF	TGTGCCAGCAGCCACGAATGGGGACAGGCTGAAGCTTTCTTT
TRBV20-1	TRBJ1-1	.	.	CSAMDMRAFF	TGCAGTGCTATGGACATGAGAGCTTTCTTT
TRBV12-3/TRBV12-4	TRBJ1-5	.	.	CASSLEGDQPQHF	TGTGCCAGCAGTTTAGAGGGGGATCAGCCCCAGCATTTT